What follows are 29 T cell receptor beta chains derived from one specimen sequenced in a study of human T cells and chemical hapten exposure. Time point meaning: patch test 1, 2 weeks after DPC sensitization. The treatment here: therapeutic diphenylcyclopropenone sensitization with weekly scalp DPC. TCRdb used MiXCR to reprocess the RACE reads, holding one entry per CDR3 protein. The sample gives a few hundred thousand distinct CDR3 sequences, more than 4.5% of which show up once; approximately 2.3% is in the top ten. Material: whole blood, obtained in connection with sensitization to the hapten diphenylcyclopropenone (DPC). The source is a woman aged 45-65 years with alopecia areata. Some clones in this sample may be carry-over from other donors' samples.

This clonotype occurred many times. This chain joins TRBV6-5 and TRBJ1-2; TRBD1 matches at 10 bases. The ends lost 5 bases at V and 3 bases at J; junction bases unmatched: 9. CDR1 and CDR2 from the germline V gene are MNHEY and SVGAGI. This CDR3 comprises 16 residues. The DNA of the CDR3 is TGTGCCAGCAGTCAAAGACAGGGGGCTTTCCACTATGGCTACACCTTC. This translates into CASSQRQGAFHYGYTF.

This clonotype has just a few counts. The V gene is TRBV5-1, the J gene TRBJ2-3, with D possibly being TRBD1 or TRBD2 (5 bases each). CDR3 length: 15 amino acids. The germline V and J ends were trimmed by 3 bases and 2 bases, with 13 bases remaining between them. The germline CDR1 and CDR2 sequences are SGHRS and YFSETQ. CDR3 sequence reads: CASSSRDPFTDTQYF. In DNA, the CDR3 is TGCGCCAGCAGCTCCCGGGACCCTTTCACAGATACGCAGTATTTT.

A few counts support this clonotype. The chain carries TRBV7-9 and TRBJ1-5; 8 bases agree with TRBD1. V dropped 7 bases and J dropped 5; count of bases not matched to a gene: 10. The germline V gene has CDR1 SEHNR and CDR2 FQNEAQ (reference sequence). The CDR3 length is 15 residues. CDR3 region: CASTPWDRRYQPQHF. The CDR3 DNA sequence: TGTGCCAGCACCCCCTGGGACAGGCGCTATCAGCCCCAGCATTTT.

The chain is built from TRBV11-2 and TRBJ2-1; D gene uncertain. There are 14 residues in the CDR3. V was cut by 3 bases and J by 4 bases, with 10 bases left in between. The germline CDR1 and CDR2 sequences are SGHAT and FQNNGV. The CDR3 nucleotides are TGTGCCAGCAGCTTCAATAGGGCGTACAATGAGCAGTTCTTC. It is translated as CASSFNRAYNEQFF.

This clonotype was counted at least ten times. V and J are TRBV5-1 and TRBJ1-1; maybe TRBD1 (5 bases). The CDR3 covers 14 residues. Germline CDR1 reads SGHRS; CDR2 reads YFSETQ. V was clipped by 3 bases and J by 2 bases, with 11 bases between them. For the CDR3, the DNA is TGCGCCAGCAGCTGGCAGGGCGCTAACACTGAAGCTTTCTTT. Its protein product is CASSWQGANTEAFF.

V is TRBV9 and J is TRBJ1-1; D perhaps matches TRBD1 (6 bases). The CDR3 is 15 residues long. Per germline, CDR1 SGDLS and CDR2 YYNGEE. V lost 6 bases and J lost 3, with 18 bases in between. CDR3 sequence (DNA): TGTGCCAGCACCCAAGGGGGGGGCTGGGACACTGAAGCTTTCTTT. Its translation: CASTQGGGWDTEAFF.

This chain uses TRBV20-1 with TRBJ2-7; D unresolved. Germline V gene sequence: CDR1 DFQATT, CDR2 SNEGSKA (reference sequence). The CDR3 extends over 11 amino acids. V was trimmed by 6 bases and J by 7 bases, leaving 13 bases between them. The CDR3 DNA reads TGCAGTGCCCTATCACAGAGGGAGCAGTACTTC. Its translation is CSALSQREQYF.

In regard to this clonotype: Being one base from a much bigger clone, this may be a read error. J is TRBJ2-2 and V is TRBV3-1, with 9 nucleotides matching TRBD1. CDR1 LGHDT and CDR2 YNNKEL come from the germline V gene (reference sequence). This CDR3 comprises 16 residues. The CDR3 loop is CPSSQGQGQSTGELFF. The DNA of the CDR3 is TGTCCCAGCAGCCAGGGACAGGGCCAGAGCACCGGGGAGCTGTTTTTT.

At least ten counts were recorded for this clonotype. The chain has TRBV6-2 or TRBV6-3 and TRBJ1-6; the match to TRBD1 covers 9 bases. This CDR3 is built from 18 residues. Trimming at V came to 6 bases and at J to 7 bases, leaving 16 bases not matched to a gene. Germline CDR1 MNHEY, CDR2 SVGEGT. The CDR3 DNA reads TGTGCCAGCAGCCCCTTTGGACAGGGGCGAACTCTGAATTCACCCCTCCACTTT. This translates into CASSPFGQGRTLNSPLHF.

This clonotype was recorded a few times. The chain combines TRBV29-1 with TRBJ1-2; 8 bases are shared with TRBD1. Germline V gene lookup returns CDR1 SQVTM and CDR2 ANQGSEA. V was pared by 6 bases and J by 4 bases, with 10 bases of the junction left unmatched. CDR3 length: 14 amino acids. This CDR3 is CSVDLRDRPYGYTF. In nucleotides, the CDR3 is TGCAGCGTGGATCTCCGGGACAGGCCCTATGGCTACACCTTC.

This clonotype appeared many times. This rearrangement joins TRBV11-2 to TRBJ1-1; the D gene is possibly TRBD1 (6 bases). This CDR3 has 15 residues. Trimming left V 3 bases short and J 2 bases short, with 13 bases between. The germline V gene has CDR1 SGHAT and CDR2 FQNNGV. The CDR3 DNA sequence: TGTGCCAGCAGCTTGGACAGTTCGCCCAACACTGAAGCTTTCTTT. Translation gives CASSLDSSPNTEAFF. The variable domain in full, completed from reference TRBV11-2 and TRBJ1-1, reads EAGVAQSPRYKIIEKRQSVAFWCNPISGHATLYWYQQILGQGPKLLIQFQNNGVVDDSQLPKDRFSAERLKGVDSTLKIQPAKLEDSAVYLCASSLDSSPNTEAFFGQGTRLTVV.

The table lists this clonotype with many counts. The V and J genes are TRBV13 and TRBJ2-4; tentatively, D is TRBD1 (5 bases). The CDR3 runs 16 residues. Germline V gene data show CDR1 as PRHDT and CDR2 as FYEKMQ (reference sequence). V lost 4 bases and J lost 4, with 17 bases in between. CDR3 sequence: CASSSVQGRKKNIQYF. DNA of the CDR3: TGTGCCAGCAGCTCCGTGCAGGGAAGAAAAAAAAACATTCAGTACTTC.

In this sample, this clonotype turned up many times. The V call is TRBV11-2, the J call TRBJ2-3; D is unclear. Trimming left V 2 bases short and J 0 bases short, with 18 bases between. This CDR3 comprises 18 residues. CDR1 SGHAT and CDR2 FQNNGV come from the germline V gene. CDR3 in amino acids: CASSLRVTGSHSTDTQYF. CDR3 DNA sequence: TGTGCCAGCAGCTTAAGAGTTACGGGCTCTCATAGCACAGATACGCAGTATTTT.

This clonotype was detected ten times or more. The CDR3 nucleotides read TGTGCCAGCAGTGCCGGGACAGCAAAAGCTTTCTTT. Residues: CASSAGTAKAFF. V is TRBV12-3 or TRBV12-4 and J is TRBJ1-1; TRBD1 matches at 7 bases. The CDR3 covers 12 residues. With 5 bases clipped from V and 9 bases from J, the junction kept 6 bases outside the gene matches.

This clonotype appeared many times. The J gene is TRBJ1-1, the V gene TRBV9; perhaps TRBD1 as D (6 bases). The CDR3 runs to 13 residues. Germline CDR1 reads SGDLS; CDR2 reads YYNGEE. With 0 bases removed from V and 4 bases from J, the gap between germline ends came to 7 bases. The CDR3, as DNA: TGTGCCAGCAGCGTAGAGGGGGGCACTGAAGCTTTCTTT. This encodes CASSVEGGTEAFF.

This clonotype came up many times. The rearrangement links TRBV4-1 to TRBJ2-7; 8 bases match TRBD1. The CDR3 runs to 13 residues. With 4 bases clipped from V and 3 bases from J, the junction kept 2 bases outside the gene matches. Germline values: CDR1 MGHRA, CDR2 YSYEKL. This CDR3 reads CASSRGTGYEQYF. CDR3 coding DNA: TGCGCCAGCAGCCGGGGGACAGGCTACGAGCAGTACTTC.

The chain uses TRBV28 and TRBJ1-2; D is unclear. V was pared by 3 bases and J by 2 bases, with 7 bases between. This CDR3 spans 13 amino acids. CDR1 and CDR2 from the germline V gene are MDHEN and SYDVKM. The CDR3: CASSLSQNYGYTF. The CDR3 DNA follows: TGTGCCAGCAGTTTGAGTCAGAACTATGGCTACACCTTC.

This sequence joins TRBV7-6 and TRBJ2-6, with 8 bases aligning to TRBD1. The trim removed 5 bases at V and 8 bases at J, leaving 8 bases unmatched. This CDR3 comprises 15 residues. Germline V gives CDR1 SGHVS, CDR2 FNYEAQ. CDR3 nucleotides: TGTGCCAGCAGCGCGTCGGGACAGGCTACCAACGTCCTGACTTTC. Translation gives CASSASGQATNVLTF.

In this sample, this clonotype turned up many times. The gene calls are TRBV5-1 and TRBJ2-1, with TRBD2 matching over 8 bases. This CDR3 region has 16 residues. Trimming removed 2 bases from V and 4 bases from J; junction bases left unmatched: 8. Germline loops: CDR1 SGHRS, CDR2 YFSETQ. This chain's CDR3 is CASSLGPGGGYNEQFF. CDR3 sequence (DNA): TGCGCCAGCAGCTTAGGTCCTGGCGGGGGGTACAATGAGCAGTTCTTC.

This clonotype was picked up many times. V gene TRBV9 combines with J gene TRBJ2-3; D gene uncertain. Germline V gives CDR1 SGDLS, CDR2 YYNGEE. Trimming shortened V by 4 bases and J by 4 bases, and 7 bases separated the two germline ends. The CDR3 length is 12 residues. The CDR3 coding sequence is TGTGCCAGCAGCACGCGTGCAGATACGCAGTATTTT. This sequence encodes CASSTRADTQYF. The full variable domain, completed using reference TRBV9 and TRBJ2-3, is DSGVTQTPKHLITATGQRVTLRCSPRSGDLSVYWYQQSLDQGLQFLIQYYNGEERAKGNILERFSAQQFPDLHSELNLSSLELGDSALYFCASSTRADTQYFGPGTRLTVL.

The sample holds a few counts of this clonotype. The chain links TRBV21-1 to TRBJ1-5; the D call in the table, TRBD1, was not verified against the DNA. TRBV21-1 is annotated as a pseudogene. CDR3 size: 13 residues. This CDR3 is CASSTSRDQPQHF. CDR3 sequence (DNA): TGTGCCAGCAGCACATCCAGGGATCAGCCCCAGCATTTT.

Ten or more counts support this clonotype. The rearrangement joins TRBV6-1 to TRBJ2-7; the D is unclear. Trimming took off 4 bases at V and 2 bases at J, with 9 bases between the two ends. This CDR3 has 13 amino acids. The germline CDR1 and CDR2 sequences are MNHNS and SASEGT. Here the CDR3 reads CASSVAPTYEQYF. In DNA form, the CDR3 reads TGTGCCAGCAGTGTCGCACCTACCTACGAGCAGTACTTC.

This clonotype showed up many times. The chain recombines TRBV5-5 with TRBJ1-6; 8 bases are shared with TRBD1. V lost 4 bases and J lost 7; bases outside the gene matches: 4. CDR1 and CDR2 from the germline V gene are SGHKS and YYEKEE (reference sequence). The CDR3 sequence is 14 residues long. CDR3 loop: CASSRTGGNSPLHF. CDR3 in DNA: TGTGCCAGCAGCCGAACAGGGGGGAATTCACCCCTCCACTTT.

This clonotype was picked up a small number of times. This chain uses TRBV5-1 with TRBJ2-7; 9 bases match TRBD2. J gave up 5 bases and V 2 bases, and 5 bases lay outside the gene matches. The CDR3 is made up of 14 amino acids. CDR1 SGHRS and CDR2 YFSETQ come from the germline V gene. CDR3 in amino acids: CASSFRGGADEQYF. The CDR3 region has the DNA TGCGCCAGCAGCTTCCGCGGGGGGGCCGACGAGCAGTACTTC.

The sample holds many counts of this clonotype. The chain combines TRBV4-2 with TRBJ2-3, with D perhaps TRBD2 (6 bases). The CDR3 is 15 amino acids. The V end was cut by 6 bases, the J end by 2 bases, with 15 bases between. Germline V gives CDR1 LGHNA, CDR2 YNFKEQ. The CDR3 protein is CASRETGGATDTQYF. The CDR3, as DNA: TGTGCCAGCAGGGAGACCGGAGGGGCCACAGATACGCAGTATTTT.

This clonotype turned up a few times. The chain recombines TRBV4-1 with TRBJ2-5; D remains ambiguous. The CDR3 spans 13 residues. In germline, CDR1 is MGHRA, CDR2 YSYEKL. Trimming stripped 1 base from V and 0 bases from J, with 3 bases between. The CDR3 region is CASSQVYQETQYF. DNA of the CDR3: TGCGCCAGCAGCCAAGTGTACCAAGAGACCCAGTACTTC.

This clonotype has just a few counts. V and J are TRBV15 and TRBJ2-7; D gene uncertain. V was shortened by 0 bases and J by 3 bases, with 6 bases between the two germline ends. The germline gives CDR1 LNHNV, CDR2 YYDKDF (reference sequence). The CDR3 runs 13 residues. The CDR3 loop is CATSRDLDYEQYF. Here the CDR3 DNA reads TGTGCCACCAGCAGAGATTTGGACTACGAGCAGTACTTC.

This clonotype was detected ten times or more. The CDR3 loop is CSVPGQLLTDTQYF. CDR3 nucleotide sequence: TGCAGCGTTCCGGGACAGCTTCTCACAGATACGCAGTATTTT. The chain combines TRBV29-1 with TRBJ2-3; TRBD1 matches at 7 bases. Per the germline V gene, CDR1 is SQVTM and CDR2 is ANQGSEA. V lost 5 bases, J lost 2 bases, and 7 bases stayed unmatched. The CDR3 length is 14 residues.

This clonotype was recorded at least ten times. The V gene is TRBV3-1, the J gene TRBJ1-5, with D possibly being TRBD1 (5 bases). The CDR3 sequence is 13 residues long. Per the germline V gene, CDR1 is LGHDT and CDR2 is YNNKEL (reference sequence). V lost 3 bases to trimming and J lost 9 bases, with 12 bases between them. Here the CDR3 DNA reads TGTGCCAGCAGCCAGGAGGGGCGAGGGCCCCAGCATTTT. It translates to CASSQEGRGPQHF.